This T cell receptor beta chain was profiled in a study of shared clonotypes between healthy human individuals. Study-wide background: Three plates each covered CD4 naive and memory; CD8 naive two, CD8 memory one. Notes on the study in general: It was observed that roughly 4.8% of naive CD4 clonotypes were shared across several donors.

V shed 1 base and J shed 5 bases, with 7 bases lying between them. The CDR3 covers 13 residues. In germline, CDR1 is SGHTA, CDR2 FQGNSA. Method: immunoSEQ multiplex PCR; TCRdb's copy keeps in-frame clones and lacks some. This sample has around 2.5 million clones; roughly 93% occur once, and the top ten carry 0.36%. Remarks on this clone: Its cognate antigen is unknown.

This sequence joins TRBV7-2 and TRBJ2-3; D is uncertain. The origin of this receptor is a man younger than 35 in good health. Some clones in this sample may be carry-over from other donors' samples. Sequences were obtained from naive CD4+ T cells from PBMCs. Sample subset: CD45RA+ positively selected. The CDR3 DNA is TGTGCCAGCAGCTTAGTTCCAGAAGATACGCAGTATTTT. Amino acids: CASSLVPEDTQYF.